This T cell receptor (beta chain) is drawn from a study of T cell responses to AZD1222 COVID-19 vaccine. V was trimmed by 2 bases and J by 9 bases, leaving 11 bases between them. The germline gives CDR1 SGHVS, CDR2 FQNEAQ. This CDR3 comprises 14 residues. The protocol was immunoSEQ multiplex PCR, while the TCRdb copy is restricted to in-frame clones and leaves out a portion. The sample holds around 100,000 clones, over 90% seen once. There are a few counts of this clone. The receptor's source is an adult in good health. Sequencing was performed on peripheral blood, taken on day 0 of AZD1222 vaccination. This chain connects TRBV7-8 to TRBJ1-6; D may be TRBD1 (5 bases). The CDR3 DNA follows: TGTGCCAGCAGCTTATTAACAGGCGGTTCACCCCTCCACTTT. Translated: CASSLLTGGSPLHF.